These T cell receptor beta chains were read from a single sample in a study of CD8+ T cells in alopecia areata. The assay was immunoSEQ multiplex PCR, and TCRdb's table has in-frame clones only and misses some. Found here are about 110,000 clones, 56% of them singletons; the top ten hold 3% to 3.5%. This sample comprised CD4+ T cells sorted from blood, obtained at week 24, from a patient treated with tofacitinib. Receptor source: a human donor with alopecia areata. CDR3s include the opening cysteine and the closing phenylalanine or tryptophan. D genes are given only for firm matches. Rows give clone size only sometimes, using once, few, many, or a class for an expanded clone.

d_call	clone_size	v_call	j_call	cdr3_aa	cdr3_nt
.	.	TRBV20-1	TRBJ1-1	CSLGTEAFF	TGCAGTCTCGGCACTGAAGCTTTCTTT
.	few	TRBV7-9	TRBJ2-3	CVTSASATDTQYF	TGTGTCACTTCGGCATCGGCCACAGATACGCAGTATTTT
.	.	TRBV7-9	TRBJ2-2	CASSLAAHGTGELFF	TGTGCCAGCAGCTTAGCGGCTCATGGTACCGGGGAGCTGTTTTTT
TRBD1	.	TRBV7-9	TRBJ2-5	CASSFTGVETQYF	TGTGCCAGCAGCTTCACAGGGGTTGAGACCCAGTACTTC
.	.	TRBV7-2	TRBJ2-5	CASSLANSGRETQYF	TGTGCCAGCAGCTTAGCGAACAGTGGGCGGGAGACCCAGTACTTC
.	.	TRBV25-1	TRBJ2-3	CASSESGADTQYF	TGTGCCAGCAGTGAATCCGGAGCAGATACGCAGTATTTT
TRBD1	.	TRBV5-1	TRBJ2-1	CASSLAGTGVDEQFF	TGCGCCAGCAGCTTGGCCGGGACAGGGGTGGATGAGCAGTTCTTC
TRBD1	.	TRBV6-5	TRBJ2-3	CASSPDRGKADTQYF	TGTGCCAGCAGTCCGGACAGGGGAAAGGCAGATACGCAGTATTTT
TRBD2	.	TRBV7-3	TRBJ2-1	CASSSKTGTSGHNEQFF	TGTGCCAGCAGCTCAAAGACCGGGACTAGCGGCCACAATGAGCAGTTCTTC
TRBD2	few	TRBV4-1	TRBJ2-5	CASSQGVAGTWGETQYF	TGCGCCAGCAGCCAAGGAGTAGCGGGGACTTGGGGGGAGACCCAGTACTTC
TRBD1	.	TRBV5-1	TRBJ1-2	CASSTDRGGGYTF	TGCGCCAGCAGCACAGACAGGGGAGGCGGCTACACCTTC
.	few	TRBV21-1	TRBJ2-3	CASSSRLGAGGGDTQYF	TGTGCCAGCAGCTCACGGCTGGGGGCAGGGGGAGGAGATACGCAGTATTTT
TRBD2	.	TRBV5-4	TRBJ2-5	CASSLRGGETQYF	TGTGCCAGCAGCTTGCGGGGGGGAGAGACCCAGTACTTC
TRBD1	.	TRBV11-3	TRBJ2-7	CASSREMGQGSYEQYF	TGTGCCAGCAGCCGCGAAATGGGACAGGGGTCCTACGAGCAGTACTTC
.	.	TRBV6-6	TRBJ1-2	CASSLLPGTSGYTF	TGTGCCAGCAGCCTGTTACCGGGGACATCAGGCTACACCTTC
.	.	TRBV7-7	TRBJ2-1	CASSFRGSSYNEQFF	TGTGCTAGCAGCTTCCGTGGAAGTTCCTACAATGAGCAGTTCTTC
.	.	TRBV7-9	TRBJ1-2	CASSLEYGYTF	TGTGCCAGCAGCTTAGAGTATGGCTACACCTTC
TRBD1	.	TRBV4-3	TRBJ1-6	CASSQGILAGGDSPLHF	TGCGCCAGCAGCCAAGGAATCCTCGCAGGGGGAGATTCACCCCTCCACTTT
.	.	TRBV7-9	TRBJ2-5	CASSPRETQYF	TGTGCCAGCAGCCCTCGGGAGACCCAGTACTTC
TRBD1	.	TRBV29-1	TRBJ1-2	CSVGVDRGWHYGYTF	TGCAGCGTTGGGGTAGACAGGGGCTGGCACTATGGCTACACCTTC
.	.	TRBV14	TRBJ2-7	CASSQFYEQYF	TGTGCCAGCAGCCAATTTTACGAGCAGTACTTC